One sample yielded the 14 T cell receptor beta chains listed below, sequenced in a study of blood T cell repertoires in COVID-19. Some clones are missing from TCRdb's copy, which holds only in-frame ones; the method was immunoSEQ multiplex PCR. This sample has approximately 15,000 clones, with around 87% found just once. Sequencing input: peripheral blood. The receptor set was obtained from a man aged 50-59 years with active COVID-19.

The gene calls are TRBV5-6 and TRBJ2-5, with D possibly TRBD1 on 6 matching bases. The germline V gene has CDR1 SGHDT and CDR2 YYEEEE. This CDR3 spans 13 amino acids. With 4 bases removed from V and 1 base from J, the gap between germline ends came to 8 bases. The CDR3 DNA reads as TGTGCCAGCAGCCGGGACACCCAAGAGACCCAGTACTTC. It encodes CASSRDTQETQYF.

The chain carries TRBV5-1 and TRBJ1-4; the D gene is possibly TRBD1 (5 bases). The CDR3 extends over 17 amino acids. Germline V gene sequence: CDR1 SGHRS, CDR2 YFSETQ. V shed 0 bases and J shed 0 bases, with 12 bases lying between them. DNA of the CDR3: TGCGCCAGCAGCTTGGGACAGATTTCGACAACTAATGAAAAACTGTTTTTT. As protein: CASSLGQISTTNEKLFF.

V and J are TRBV7-9 and TRBJ2-3; D is unresolved. Trimming cost V 5 bases and J 4 bases, with 7 bases left between them. CDR3 size: 12 residues. Germline V lookup: CDR1 SEHNR, CDR2 FQNEAQ (reference sequence). CDR3 region: CASSALSDTQYF. CDR3 sequence (DNA): TGTGCCAGCAGCGCCCTATCAGATACGCAGTATTTT.

This chain joins TRBV6-5 and TRBJ2-3; TRBD1 matches 9 bases. J lost 0 bases, V lost 4 bases, and 5 bases had no gene match. Germline V gives CDR1 MNHEY, CDR2 SVGAGI. This CDR3 spans 16 amino acids. CDR3 residues: CASSSLDRGSTDTQYF. The DNA for the CDR3 is TGTGCCAGCAGTTCTTTAGACAGGGGGAGCACAGATACGCAGTATTTT.

A single count supports this clone. This sequence joins TRBV5-1 and TRBJ2-1; 7 nucleotides align to TRBD1. The junction had 9 bases not matched to a gene; V was cut back by 4 bases and J by 5 bases. CDR1 and CDR2 from the germline V gene are SGHRS and YFSETQ. This CDR3 has 15 amino acids. CDR3 in DNA: TGCGCCAGCAGCGGCGGACAGGCAAATAACAATGAGCAGTTCTTC. This translates into CASSGGQANNNEQFF.

This chain links TRBV5-6 with TRBJ2-2; a possible D gene is TRBD2 (5 bases). Trimming left V 1 base short and J 2 bases short, with 18 bases between. CDR1 is SGHDT and CDR2 is YYEEEE in the germline V gene. The CDR3 has 18 amino acids. CDR3 sequence (DNA): TGTGCCAGCAGCTTGATTAGCGCCCGAGGGCTAAACACCGGGGAGCTGTTTTTT. Its protein product is CASSLISARGLNTGELFF. The complete variable domain, with remaining parts taken from reference TRBV5-6 and TRBJ2-2, reads DAGVTQSPTHLIKTRGQQVTLRCSPKSGHDTVSWYQQALGQGPQFIFQYYEEEERQRGNFPDRFSGHQFPNYSSELNVNALLLGDSALYLCASSLISARGLNTGELFFGEGSRLTVL.

J is TRBJ2-5 and V is TRBV9; D remains unclear. Trimming pared 2 bases from V and 6 bases from J, leaving 5 bases between. Germline values: CDR1 SGDLS, CDR2 YYNGEE. This CDR3 comprises 11 residues. The CDR3 DNA follows: TGTGCCAGCAGCGTGGGCAAGACCCAGTACTTC. Its protein product is CASSVGKTQYF. Drawing the rest from reference TRBV9 and TRBJ2-5, the complete variable domain is DSGVTQTPKHLITATGQRVTLRCSPRSGDLSVYWYQQSLDQGLQFLIQYYNGEERAKGNILERFSAQQFPDLHSELNLSSLELGDSALYFCASSVGKTQYFGPGTRLLVL.

The chain joins TRBV29-1 to TRBJ2-3, with D uncertain. Trimming stripped 7 bases from V and 1 base from J, with 3 bases between. CDR1 is SQVTM and CDR2 is ANQGSEA in the germline V gene. There are 10 residues in the CDR3. The DNA for the CDR3 is TGCAGCGGGCGCACAGATACGCAGTATTTT. Protein product: CSGRTDTQYF.

This chain uses TRBV7-2 with TRBJ1-5; D not certain. This CDR3 has 15 residues. The V and J ends lost 0 bases and 2 bases respectively, with 8 bases between them. Germline CDR1 reads SGHTA; CDR2 reads FQGNSA. In DNA, the CDR3 is TGTGCCAGCAGCTTAGCAGGAGGAGGCAATCAGCCCCAGCATTTT. Translated: CASSLAGGGNQPQHF.

The chain couples TRBV5-1 to TRBJ2-2; no firm D call. CDR3 length: 16 amino acids. The V and J ends lost 0 bases and 7 bases respectively, with 16 bases between them. Germline values: CDR1 SGHRS, CDR2 YFSETQ. The CDR3 here is CASSLARGANDGELFF. The CDR3 DNA is TGCGCCAGCAGCTTGGCCAGAGGCGCCAATGACGGGGAGCTGTTTTTT.

The chain recombines TRBV9 with TRBJ2-1; perhaps TRBD2 as D (6 bases). Trimming stripped 0 bases from V and 6 bases from J, with 19 bases between. Germline assignment: CDR1 SGDLS and CDR2 YYNGEE. CDR3 length: 17 residues. The CDR3 DNA sequence: TGTGCCAGCAGCGTAGAGGGCCTCGGGAGTTTGGGCAATGAGCAGTTCTTC. Translation: CASSVEGLGSLGNEQFF.

The rearrangement links TRBV7-9 to TRBJ1-1; D gene unclear. The CDR3 consists of 15 residues. V dropped 8 bases and J dropped 0 bases, with 16 bases sitting between them. Germline CDR1 reads SEHNR; CDR2 reads FQNEAQ (reference sequence). In DNA, the CDR3 is TGTGCCAGCCCACAGTCGGGGTTGGTGAACACTGAAGCTTTCTTT. Protein: CASPQSGLVNTEAFF. The full variable domain, in which reference TRBV7-9 and TRBJ1-1 provide the parts outside the CDR3, is DTGVSQNPRHKITKRGQNVTFRCDPISEHNRLYWYRQTLGQGPEFLTYFQNEAQLEKSRLLSDRFSAERPKGSFSTLEIQRTEQGDSAMYLCASPQSGLVNTEAFFGQGTRLTVV.

The V and J genes are TRBV6-1 and TRBJ2-4, with D maybe TRBD1 (5 bases). This CDR3 has 15 amino acids. The V gene's germline CDR1 is MNHNS and CDR2 SASEGT. V lost 7 bases to trimming and J lost 2 bases, with 15 bases between them. The CDR3 DNA reads as TGTGCCAGCACTAGTCGGACATCCTCCAAAAACATTCAGTACTTC. This codes for CASTSRTSSKNIQYF.

This clone was seen just once. The V and J genes are TRBV2 and TRBJ1-2; 8 bases are shared with TRBD1. Germline CDR1 and CDR2: SNHLY and FYNNEI. Trimming removed 6 bases from V and 0 bases from J; junction bases left unmatched: 3. The CDR3 consists of 14 residues. CDR3 amino acids: CASSGTGTNYGYTF. In nucleotides, the CDR3 is TGTGCCAGCAGCGGGACAGGAACTAACTATGGCTACACCTTC.